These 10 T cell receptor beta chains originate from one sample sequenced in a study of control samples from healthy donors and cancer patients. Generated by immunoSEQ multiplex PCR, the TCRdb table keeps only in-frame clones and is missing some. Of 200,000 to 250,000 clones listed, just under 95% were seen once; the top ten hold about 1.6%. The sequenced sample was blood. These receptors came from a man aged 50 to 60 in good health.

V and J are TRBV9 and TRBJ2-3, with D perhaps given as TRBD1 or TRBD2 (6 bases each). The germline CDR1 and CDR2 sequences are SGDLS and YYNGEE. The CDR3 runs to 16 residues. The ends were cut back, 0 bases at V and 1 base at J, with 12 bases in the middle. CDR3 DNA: TGTGCCAGCAGCGTAGGAGGGGGGTCAGGCACAGATACGCAGTATTTT. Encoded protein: CASSVGGGSGTDTQYF.

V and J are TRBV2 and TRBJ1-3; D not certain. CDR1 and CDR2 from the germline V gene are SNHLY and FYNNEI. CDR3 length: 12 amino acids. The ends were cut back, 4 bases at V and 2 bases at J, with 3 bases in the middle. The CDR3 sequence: CASSGTGNTIYF. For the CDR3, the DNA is TGTGCCAGCAGTGGGACTGGAAACACCATATATTTT.

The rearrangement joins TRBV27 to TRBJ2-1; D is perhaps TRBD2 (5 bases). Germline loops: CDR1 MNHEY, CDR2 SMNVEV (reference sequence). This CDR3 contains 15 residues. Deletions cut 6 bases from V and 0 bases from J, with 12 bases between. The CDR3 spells CASSFRGDSYNEQFF. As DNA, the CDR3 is TGTGCCAGCAGCTTTCGGGGAGACTCCTACAATGAGCAGTTCTTC.

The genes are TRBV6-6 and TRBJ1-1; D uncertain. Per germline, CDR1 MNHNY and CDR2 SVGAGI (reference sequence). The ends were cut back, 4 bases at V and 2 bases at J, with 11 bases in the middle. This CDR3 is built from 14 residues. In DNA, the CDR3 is TGTGCCAGCAGTTTCCGGGGAGGTAACACTGAAGCTTTCTTT. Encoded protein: CASSFRGGNTEAFF.

The CDR3 DNA is TGTGCCAGCTCACCAACTCCCGGTCTAGCGGGGGGCGTGGAGACCCAGTACTTC. It codes for CASSPTPGLAGGVETQYF. This chain connects TRBV18 to TRBJ2-5, with 11 bases lining up with TRBD2. The CDR3 has 18 residues. V shed 2 bases and J 5 bases; nucleotides not matched to a gene: 13. From germline, CDR1 is KGHSH and CDR2 LQKENI.

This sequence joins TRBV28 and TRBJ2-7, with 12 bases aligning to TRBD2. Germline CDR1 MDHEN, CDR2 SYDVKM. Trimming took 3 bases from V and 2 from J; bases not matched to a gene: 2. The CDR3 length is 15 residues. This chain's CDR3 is CASSLTSGGTYEQYV. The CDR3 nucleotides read TGTGCCAGCAGTTTGACTAGCGGGGGAACCTACGAGCAGTACGTC.

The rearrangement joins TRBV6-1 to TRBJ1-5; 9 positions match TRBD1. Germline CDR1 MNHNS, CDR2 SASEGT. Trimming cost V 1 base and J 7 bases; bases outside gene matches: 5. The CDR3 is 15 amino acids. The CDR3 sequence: CASSEGGQGWQPQHF. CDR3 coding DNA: TGTGCCAGCAGTGAAGGGGGACAGGGTTGGCAGCCCCAGCATTTT.

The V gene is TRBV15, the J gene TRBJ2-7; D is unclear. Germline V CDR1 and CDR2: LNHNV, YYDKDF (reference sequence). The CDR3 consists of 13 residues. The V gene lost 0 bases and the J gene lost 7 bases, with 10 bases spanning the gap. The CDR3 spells CATSRDKHLEQYF. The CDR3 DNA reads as TGTGCCACCAGCAGAGATAAACATTTGGAGCAGTACTTC. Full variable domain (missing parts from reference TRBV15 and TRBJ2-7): DAMVIQNPRYQVTQFGKPVTLSCSQTLNHNVMYWYQQKSSQAPKLLFHYYDKDFNNEADTPDNFQSRRPNTSFCFLDIRSPGLGDTAMYLCATSRDKHLEQYFGPGTRLTVT.

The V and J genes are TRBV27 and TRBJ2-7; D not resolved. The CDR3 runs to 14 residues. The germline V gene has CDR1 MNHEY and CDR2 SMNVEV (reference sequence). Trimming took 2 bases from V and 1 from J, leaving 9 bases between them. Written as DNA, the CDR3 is TGTGCCAGCAGTTTAATGGGGTCATCCTACGAGCAGTACGTC. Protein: CASSLMGSSYEQYV.

The CDR3 DNA follows: TGTGCCAGTAGTATAAGGGGGATGGGGCACGGTGCCTACAATGAGCAGTTCTTC. The encoded protein is CASSIRGMGHGAYNEQFF. The V and J genes are TRBV19 and TRBJ2-1, with D possibly being TRBD1 (6 bases). CDR1 is LNHDA and CDR2 is SQIVND in the germline V gene (reference sequence). The V gene lost 2 bases and the J gene lost 2 bases, with 19 bases spanning the gap. This CDR3 is built from 18 residues.